A few counts support the clone carrying this T cell receptor beta chain. The target antigen is unknown. CDR1 and CDR2 (germline): MDHEN, SYDVKM. This CDR3 contains 15 residues. The ends lost 3 bases at V and 10 bases at J; junction bases unmatched: 8. The data derive from a study of STAT3 mutations in large granular lymphocyte leukemia. Study observations and caveats: In T-cell large granular lymphocyte leukemia, about half of patients showed multiple immunodominant subclonotypes. Samples missed the first appearance of the clone. In about 30% of the 18 patients, new TCR clonotypes emerged after therapy.

Sequencing was performed with immunoSEQ multiplex PCR; in TCRdb, only in-frame clones are kept and a portion is missing. The table shows roughly 9,400 clones, with about 92% occurring only once. Material: peripheral blood mononuclear cells. The TCR comes from a man in his sixties with T-cell large granular lymphocyte leukemia. Some clones in this sample may be carry-over from other donors' samples. The chain uses TRBV28 and TRBJ2-7, with 14 positions matching TRBD2. The CDR3 DNA reads as TGTGCCAGCAGTTTGGGGGGACTAGCGGGAGCTGAACAGTACTTC. Translated: CASSLGGLAGAEQYF.